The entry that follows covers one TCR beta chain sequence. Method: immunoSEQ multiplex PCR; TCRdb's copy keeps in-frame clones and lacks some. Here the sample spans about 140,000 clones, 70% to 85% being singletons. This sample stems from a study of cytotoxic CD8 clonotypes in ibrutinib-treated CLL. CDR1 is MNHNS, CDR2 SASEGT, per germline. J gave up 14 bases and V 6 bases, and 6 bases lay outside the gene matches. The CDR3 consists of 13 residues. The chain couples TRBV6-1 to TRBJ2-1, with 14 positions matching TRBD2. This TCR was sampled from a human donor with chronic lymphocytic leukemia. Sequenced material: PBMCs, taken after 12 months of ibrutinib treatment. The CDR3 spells CASRGTSGGLEFF. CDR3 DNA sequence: TGTGCCAGCAGGGGGACTAGCGGGGGCCTCGAGTTCTTC.